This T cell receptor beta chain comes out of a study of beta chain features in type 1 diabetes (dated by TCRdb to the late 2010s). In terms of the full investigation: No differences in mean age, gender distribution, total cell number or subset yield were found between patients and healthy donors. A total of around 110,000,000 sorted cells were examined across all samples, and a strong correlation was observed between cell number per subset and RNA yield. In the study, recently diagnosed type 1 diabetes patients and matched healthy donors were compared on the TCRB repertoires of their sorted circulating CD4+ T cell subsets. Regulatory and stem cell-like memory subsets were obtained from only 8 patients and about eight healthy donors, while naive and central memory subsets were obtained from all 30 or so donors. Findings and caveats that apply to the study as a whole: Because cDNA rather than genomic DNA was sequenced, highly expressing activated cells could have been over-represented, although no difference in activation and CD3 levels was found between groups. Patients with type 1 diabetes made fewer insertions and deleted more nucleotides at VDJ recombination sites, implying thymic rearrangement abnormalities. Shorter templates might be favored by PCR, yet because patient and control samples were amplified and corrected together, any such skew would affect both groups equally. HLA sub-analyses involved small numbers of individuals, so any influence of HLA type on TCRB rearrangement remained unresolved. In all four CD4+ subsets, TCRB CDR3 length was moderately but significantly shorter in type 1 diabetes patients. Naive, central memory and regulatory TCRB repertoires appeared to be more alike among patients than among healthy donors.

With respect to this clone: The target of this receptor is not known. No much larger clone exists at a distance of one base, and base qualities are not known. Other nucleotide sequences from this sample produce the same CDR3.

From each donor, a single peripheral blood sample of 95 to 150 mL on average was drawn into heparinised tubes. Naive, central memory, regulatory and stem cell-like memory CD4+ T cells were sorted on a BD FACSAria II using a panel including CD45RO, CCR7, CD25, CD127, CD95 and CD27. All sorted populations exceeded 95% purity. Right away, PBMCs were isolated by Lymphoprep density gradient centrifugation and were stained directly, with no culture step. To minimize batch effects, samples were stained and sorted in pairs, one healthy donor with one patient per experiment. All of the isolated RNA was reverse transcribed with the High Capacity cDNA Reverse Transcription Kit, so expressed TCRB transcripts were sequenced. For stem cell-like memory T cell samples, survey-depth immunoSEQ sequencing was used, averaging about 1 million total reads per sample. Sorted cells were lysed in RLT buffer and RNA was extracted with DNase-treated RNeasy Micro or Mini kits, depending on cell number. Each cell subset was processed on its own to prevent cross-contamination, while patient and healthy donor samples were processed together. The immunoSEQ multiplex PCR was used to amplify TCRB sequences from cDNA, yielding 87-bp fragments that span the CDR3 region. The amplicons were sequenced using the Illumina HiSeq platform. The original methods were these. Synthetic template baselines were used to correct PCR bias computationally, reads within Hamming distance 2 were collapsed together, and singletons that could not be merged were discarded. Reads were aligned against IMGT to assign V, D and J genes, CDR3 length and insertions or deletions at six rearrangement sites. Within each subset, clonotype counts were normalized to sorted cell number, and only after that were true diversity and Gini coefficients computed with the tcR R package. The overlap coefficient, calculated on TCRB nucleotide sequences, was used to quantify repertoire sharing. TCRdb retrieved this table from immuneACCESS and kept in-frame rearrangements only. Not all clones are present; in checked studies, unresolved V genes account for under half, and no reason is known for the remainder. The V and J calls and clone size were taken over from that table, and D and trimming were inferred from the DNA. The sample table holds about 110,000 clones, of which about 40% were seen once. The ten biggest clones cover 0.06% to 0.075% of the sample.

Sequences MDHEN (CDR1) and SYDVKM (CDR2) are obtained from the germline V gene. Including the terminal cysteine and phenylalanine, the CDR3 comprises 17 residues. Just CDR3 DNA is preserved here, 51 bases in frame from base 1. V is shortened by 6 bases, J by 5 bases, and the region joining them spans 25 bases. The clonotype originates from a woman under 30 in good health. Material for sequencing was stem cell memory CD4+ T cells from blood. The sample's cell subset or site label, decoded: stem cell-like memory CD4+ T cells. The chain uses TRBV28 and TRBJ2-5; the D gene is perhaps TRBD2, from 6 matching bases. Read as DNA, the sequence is TGTGCCAGCAGCTTCCGAGGAGGGTTAAGAAGTTTGGAGACCCAGTACTTC. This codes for CASSFRGGLRSLETQYF.